In its sample, the clone carrying this T cell receptor (beta chain) was seen a few times. This entry belongs to a study of low-dose radiotherapy and immunotherapy resistance in tumors. At the level of the study: A total of 13 Gy over 26 weeks was given to Cohort 2 as 1 Gy per fraction every two weeks. The treatment that patients received was intravenous nivolumab 240 mg every two weeks plus ipilimumab 1 mg/kg every six weeks.

V was cut by 2 bases and J by 0 bases, with 7 bases left in between. In germline, CDR1 is GTSNPN, CDR2 SVGIG (reference sequence). The CDR3 loop spans 14 amino acids. Gene-specific TRAV and TRBV primers were used for first-strand cDNA, covering alpha and beta chains. A roughly 19-cycle PCR with a constant-region primer and V-primer adapter amplified TCRs. In vitro transcription amplified the mRNA that had been isolated. Each CDR3 protein is one row after TCRdb ran MiXCR on the reads. The sample has approximately 70,000 distinct CDR3 sequences, around 29% seen once. The sample's time point: before trial treatment. Donors received nivolumab, ipilimumab, aspirin, low-dose cyclophosphamide and low-dose radiotherapy.

The input for sequencing was PBMCs, taken before treatment. The TCR sequence derives from a female donor with ovarian cancer. The chain uses TRBV30 and TRBJ2-2; D not resolved. CDR3 in DNA: TGTGCCTGGAGTCCGGACGCGAACACCGGGGAGCTGTTTTTT. It yields the protein CAWSPDANTGELFF.